This T cell receptor beta chain was captured by sequencing in a study of T cell repertoires in cytomegalovirus infection. In the study overall: Public TCR beta signatures were indicative of both CMV infection and a matching HLA type.

This clonotype was seen many times. The target antigen is unknown. Via MiXCR, TCRdb re-called the reads, giving one row per CDR3 protein. The repertoire has hundreds of thousands of distinct CDR3 sequences, around 24% of them found once; the top ten carry less than 9.5%. Overall study results and limits: The response measured ex vivo was dominated by TCR beta clonotypes (HLA-C-restricted and CMV-specific). Carriers of CMV and the relevant HLA type were discriminated by public TCR beta frequency.

Sequencing was done on a sample of CD8+ T cells from PBMCs. This TCR came from a human donor in good health (CMV status not recorded). Some clones in this sample may be carry-over from other donors' samples.

Here the CDR3 reads CASRGLAGGRYQETQYF. CDR3 bases: TGTGCCAGCAGGGGACTAGCGGGGGGCAGGTACCAAGAGACCCAGTACTTC. The V call is TRBV12-3 or TRBV12-4, the J call TRBJ2-5; the match to TRBD2 covers 15 bases. V was pared by 6 bases and J by 0 bases, with 5 bases of the junction left unmatched. There are 17 residues in the CDR3.